Shown below are 18 T cell receptor beta chains from a single sample sequenced in a study of CD8 T cells in Susac syndrome. Random hexamers served to reverse transcribe roughly 0.5 to 1 ug RNA. TCRdb passed the immunoSEQ multiplex PCR reads through MiXCR, listing each CDR3 protein once. The sample shows roughly 150,000 distinct CDR3 sequences, approximately 93% of them seen only once. Source material: CD4+ T cells from PBMCs. These receptors were obtained from a human donor with multiple sclerosis.

The rearrangement joins TRBV9 to TRBJ2-2, with 8 nucleotides matching TRBD2. Germline V lookup: CDR1 SGDLS, CDR2 YYNGEE. The CDR3 runs 15 residues. J lost 8 bases, V lost 0 bases, and 6 bases had no gene match. CDR3 amino acids: CASSVGGSGMGELFF. As DNA, the CDR3 is TGTGCCAGCAGCGTAGGAGGTAGCGGGATGGGGGAGCTGTTTTTT.

This rearrangement joins TRBV20-1 to TRBJ2-5; D is perhaps TRBD2 (6 bases). Trimming shortened V by 7 bases and J by 5 bases, and 17 bases separated the two germline ends. Germline assignment: CDR1 DFQATT and CDR2 SNEGSKA (reference sequence). The length of the CDR3 is 13 residues. CDR3 region: CSVGGQLGETQYF. CDR3 in DNA: TGCAGTGTCGGGGGTCAGCTAGGGGAGACCCAGTACTTC.

The genes are TRBV29-1 and TRBJ2-5, with D possibly matching TRBD2 (6 bases). The CDR3 covers 13 residues. Germline CDR1 is SQVTM and CDR2 is ANQGSEA. Trimming removed 5 bases at V and 3 bases at J, with 13 bases between. The CDR3 sequence: CSVQGGGKETQYF. CDR3 coding DNA: TGCAGCGTTCAAGGTGGGGGGAAAGAGACCCAGTACTTC. Complete variable domain (other parts from reference TRBV29-1 and TRBJ2-5): SAVISQKPSRDICQRGTSLTIQCQVDSQVTMMFWYRQQPGQSLTLIATANQGSEATYESGFVIDKFPISRPNLTFSTLTVSNMSPEDSSIYLCSVQGGGKETQYFGPGTRLLVL.

This chain connects TRBV20-1 to TRBJ2-1, with a tentative D call TRBD2 (6 bases). This CDR3 has 12 residues. V dropped 6 bases and J dropped 9 bases, with 15 bases sitting between them. The germline V gene encodes CDR1 DFQATT and CDR2 SNEGSKA (reference sequence). CDR3 bases: TGCAGTGCGACACCAGGAGGGCGTGAGCAGTTCTTC. Translating it yields CSATPGGREQFF.

The rearrangement links TRBV4-1 to TRBJ1-4; possible D gene TRBD1, 6 bases. CDR1 MGHRA and CDR2 YSYEKL come from the germline V gene. CDR3 length equals 14 residues. The ends were cut back, 6 bases at V and 4 bases at J, with 12 bases in the middle. The DNA for the CDR3 is TGCGCCAGCAGGTCGATAGGGGGTAATGAAAAACTGTTTTTT. Encoded protein: CASRSIGGNEKLFF.

This clonotype turned up a few times. V gene TRBV12-3 or TRBV12-4 combines with J gene TRBJ1-1; no definite D call. V was trimmed by 0 bases and J by 1 base, leaving 3 bases between them. The CDR3 length is 13 residues. The CDR3 coding sequence is TGTGCCAGCAGTTTAGCGGAGAACACTGAAGCTTTCTTT. This codes for CASSLAENTEAFF.

This clonotype occurred a few times. The rearrangement uses TRBV3-1 and TRBJ1-5; no firm D call. The CDR3 consists of 13 residues. V gave up 0 bases and J gave up 4 bases, with 4 bases separating them. Germline lookup yields CDR1 LGHDT and CDR2 YNNKEL (reference sequence). The CDR3 sequence is CASSQDRNQPQHF. The CDR3 coding sequence is TGTGCCAGCAGCCAAGATCGAAATCAGCCCCAGCATTTT.

The chain uses TRBV12-3 or TRBV12-4 and TRBJ2-2, with D possibly TRBD1 on 6 matching bases. CDR3 length equals 15 residues. The V and J ends lost 5 bases and 5 bases respectively, with 15 bases between them. CDR3 sequence (DNA): TGTGCCAGCAGTCTAATACAGGGAAGGACCGGGGAGCTGTTTTTT. This sequence encodes CASSLIQGRTGELFF.

This rearrangement joins TRBV20-1 to TRBJ1-2; TRBD1 matches at 7 bases. Germline values: CDR1 DFQATT, CDR2 SNEGSKA (reference sequence). The trim removed 3 bases at V and 0 bases at J, leaving 7 bases unmatched. CDR3 length: 15 amino acids. CDR3 coding DNA: TGCAGTGCTAGCGGGACAGCTTGGGCTAACTATGGCTACACCTTC. Translating it yields CSASGTAWANYGYTF.

The genes are TRBV7-8 and TRBJ2-2; D gene unclear. CDR1 is SGHVS and CDR2 is FQNEAQ in the germline V gene. V gave up 7 bases and J gave up 5 bases, with 17 bases separating them. CDR3 length equals 15 residues. In DNA, the CDR3 is TGTGCCAGCACCCGCCCGGCGGAGTCAACCGGGGAGCTGTTTTTT. Amino acid sequence: CASTRPAESTGELFF.

The chain has TRBV5-1 and TRBJ2-3, with TRBD1 matching 9 bases. CDR3 length: 17 amino acids. CDR1 is SGHRS and CDR2 is YFSETQ in the germline V gene. V trimming: 4 bases; J trimming: 4 bases; junction bases outside the gene matches: 13. The CDR3 coding sequence is TGCGCCAGCAGCCGGGACCCCAACAGGGGGCAATCAGATACGCAGTATTTT. It translates to CASSRDPNRGQSDTQYF. The full variable domain, in which reference TRBV5-1 and TRBJ2-3 provide the parts outside the CDR3, is KAGVTQTPRYLIKTRGQQVTLSCSPISGHRSVSWYQQTPGQGLQFLFEYFSETQRNKGNFPGRFSGRQFSNSRSEMNVSTLELGDSALYLCASSRDPNRGQSDTQYFGPGTRLTVL.

This clonotype was seen once. The gene calls are TRBV6-1 and TRBJ2-1; 7 bases are shared with TRBD1. The CDR3 totals 14 residues. Germline V gene lookup returns CDR1 MNHNS and CDR2 SASEGT. The junction had 13 bases not matched to a gene; V was cut back by 8 bases and J by 9 bases. The CDR3 region is CASHRGTNSGEQFF. The CDR3 DNA reads as TGTGCCAGCCACAGGGGAACCAATTCAGGTGAGCAGTTCTTC.

This chain joins TRBV30 and TRBJ2-7; possibly TRBD2 for D (5 bases). CDR1 and CDR2 from the germline V gene are GTSNPN and SVGIG (reference sequence). The germline V and J ends were trimmed by 4 bases and 10 bases, with 14 bases remaining between them. The CDR3 loop spans 11 amino acids. As DNA, the CDR3 is TGTGCCTGGACAAGTAGGTGGACTCAGTACTTC. Translating it yields CAWTSRWTQYF.

The V and J genes are TRBV4-1 and TRBJ2-7; a weak D match, TRBD2 (6 bases). The germline V and J ends were trimmed by 0 bases and 5 bases, with 17 bases remaining between them. Germline values: CDR1 MGHRA, CDR2 YSYEKL. The CDR3 is made up of 16 amino acids. CDR3 DNA: TGCGCCAGCAGCCAAGATCACGGGACTCAATCAAACGAGCAGTACTTC. It is translated as CASSQDHGTQSNEQYF.

The J gene is TRBJ1-2, the V gene TRBV30; D possibly corresponds to TRBD1 (6 bases). V lost 5 bases to trimming and J lost 4 bases, with 17 bases between them. The CDR3 extends over 14 amino acids. The germline gives CDR1 GTSNPN, CDR2 SVGIG (reference sequence). CDR3 amino acids: CAWGKGHRPYGYTF. Here the CDR3 DNA reads TGTGCCTGGGGGAAGGGACATCGACCCTATGGCTACACCTTC.

The chain uses TRBV20-1 and TRBJ2-2; 10 bases align to TRBD2. Germline CDR1 is DFQATT and CDR2 is SNEGSKA (reference sequence). The length of the CDR3 is 14 residues. V shed 2 bases and J 5 bases; nucleotides not matched to a gene: 2. CDR3 nucleotide sequence: TGCAGTGCTAGACTAGCGGGAGATACCGGGGAGCTGTTTTTT. This gives the protein CSARLAGDTGELFF.

This clonotype was picked up one time. The chain employs TRBV7-2 and TRBJ1-4; 8 bases fit TRBD1. CDR3 length: 16 amino acids. After removal of 5 bases from V and 7 bases from J, the junction contained 12 bases not matched to a gene. Germline V CDR1 and CDR2: SGHTA, FQGNSA. CDR3 protein: CASSQGFRGRGEKLFF. The CDR3 coding sequence is TGTGCCAGCAGCCAAGGGTTCAGGGGGCGCGGTGAAAAACTGTTTTTT.

The V call is TRBV16, the J call TRBJ1-5; no clear D. With 4 bases removed from V and 4 bases from J, the gap between germline ends came to 17 bases. This CDR3 is 16 amino acids long. In germline, CDR1 is KGHSY, CDR2 FQNENV. DNA of the CDR3: TGTGCCAGCAGCCTCCCAGAGACACAACTAAATCAGCCCCAGCATTTT. As protein: CASSLPETQLNQPQHF.